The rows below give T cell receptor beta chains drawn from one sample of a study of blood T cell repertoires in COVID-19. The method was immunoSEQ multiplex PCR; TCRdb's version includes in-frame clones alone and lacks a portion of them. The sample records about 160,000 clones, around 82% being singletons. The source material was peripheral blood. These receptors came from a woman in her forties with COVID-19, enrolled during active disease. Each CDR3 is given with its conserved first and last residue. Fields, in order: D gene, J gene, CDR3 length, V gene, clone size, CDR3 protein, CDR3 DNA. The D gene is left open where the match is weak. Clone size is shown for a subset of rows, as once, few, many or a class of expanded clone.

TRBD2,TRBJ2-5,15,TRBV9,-,CASSVVASGQETQYF,TGTGCCAGCAGCGTAGTCGCTAGCGGCCAAGAGACCCAGTACTTC
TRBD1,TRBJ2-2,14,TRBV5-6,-,CASSLRGHTGELFF,TGTGCCAGCAGCTTAAGGGGGCACACCGGGGAGCTGTTTTTT
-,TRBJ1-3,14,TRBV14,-,CASSQVRTGNTIYF,TGTGCCAGCAGCCAAGTAAGAACAGGAAACACCATATATTTT
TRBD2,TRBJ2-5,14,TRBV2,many,CASSEPGLEETQYF,TGTGCCAGCAGTGAACCGGGACTAGAAGAGACCCAGTACTTC
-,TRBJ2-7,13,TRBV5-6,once,CASSLQGAHEQYF,TGTGCCAGCAGCTTGCAAGGGGCCCACGAGCAGTACTTC
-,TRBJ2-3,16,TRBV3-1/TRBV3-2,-,CASSPRTVSFTDTQYF,TGTGCCAGCAGCCCCCGGACAGTATCTTTCACAGATACGCAGTATTTT
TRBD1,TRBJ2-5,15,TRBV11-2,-,CASSPPGTGGQTQYF,TGTGCCAGCAGCCCGCCCGGGACAGGGGGGCAGACCCAGTACTTC
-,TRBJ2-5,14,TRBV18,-,CASSPTGGPETQYF,TGTGCCAGCTCACCGACCGGAGGGCCAGAGACCCAGTACTTC
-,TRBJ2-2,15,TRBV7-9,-,CASSLDSSNTGELFF,TGTGCCAGCAGCTTGGACAGCTCGAACACCGGGGAGCTGTTTTTT
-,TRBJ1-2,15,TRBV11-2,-,CASSLGLTANYGYTF,TGTGCCAGCAGCTTAGGTCTTACAGCCAACTATGGCTACACCTTC
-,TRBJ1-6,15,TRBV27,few,CASSFASSYNSPLHF,TGTGCCAGCAGTTTTGCTAGCTCCTATAATTCACCCCTCCACTTT
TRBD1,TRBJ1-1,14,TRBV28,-,CASRLTGGGSEAFF,TGTGCCAGCAGGTTGACAGGGGGCGGTTCCGAAGCTTTCTTT
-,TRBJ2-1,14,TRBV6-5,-,CASIKGGTYNEQFF,TGTGCCAGCATTAAGGGAGGCACTTACAATGAGCAGTTCTTC
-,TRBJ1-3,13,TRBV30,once,CAWSRGSGNTIYF,TGTGCCTGGAGCAGGGGATCTGGAAACACCATATATTTT
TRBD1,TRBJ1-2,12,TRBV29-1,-,CSVPQGADGYTF,TGCAGCGTTCCACAGGGGGCAGATGGCTACACCTTC
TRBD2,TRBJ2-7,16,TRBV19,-,CASSLTFLAGIYEQYF,TGTGCCAGTAGTCTAACCTTCCTAGCGGGAATCTACGAGCAGTACTTC
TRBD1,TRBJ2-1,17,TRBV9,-,CASSGGQVVFGLNEQFF,TGTGCCAGCAGCGGCGGACAGGTGGTCTTTGGTTTGAATGAGCAGTTCTTC
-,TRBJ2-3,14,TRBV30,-,CAWTNHGSPHTQYF,TGTGCCTGGACTAATCACGGGTCCCCCCACACGCAGTATTTT
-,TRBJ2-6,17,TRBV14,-,CASSQDLWSTGANVLTF,TGTGCCAGCAGCCAAGATCTGTGGAGTACTGGGGCCAACGTCCTGACTTTC
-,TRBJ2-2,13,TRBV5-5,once,CASSLLASGELFF,TGTGCCAGCAGCTTGCTAGCCTCCGGGGAGCTGTTTTTT
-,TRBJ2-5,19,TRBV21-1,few,CASSKKFGLATIYQETQYF,TGTGCCAGCAGCAAAAAGTTTGGACTAGCGACAATTTACCAAGAGACCCAGTACTTC
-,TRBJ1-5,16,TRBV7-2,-,CASSHAPQGMGQPQHF,TGTGCCAGCAGCCACGCACCCCAGGGGATGGGCCAGCCCCAGCATTTT
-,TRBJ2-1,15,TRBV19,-,CASRIWTAGTNEQFF,TGTGCCAGTAGGATATGGACAGCTGGTACCAATGAGCAGTTCTTC
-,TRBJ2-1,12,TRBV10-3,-,CAILGRHNEQFF,TGTGCCATCCTAGGCCGTCACAATGAGCAGTTCTTC
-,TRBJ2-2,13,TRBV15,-,CATSKGDTGELFF,TGTGCCACCAGCAAGGGGGACACCGGGGAGCTGTTTTTT
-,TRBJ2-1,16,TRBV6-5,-,CASSYSKGGGYNEQFF,TGTGCCAGCAGTTACTCGAAGGGGGGGGGTTACAATGAGCAGTTCTTC
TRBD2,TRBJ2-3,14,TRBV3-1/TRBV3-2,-,CASSPRTSINTQYF,TGTGCCAGCAGCCCACGGACTAGCATAAATACGCAGTATTTT
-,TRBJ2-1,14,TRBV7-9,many,CASSSPGQANEQFF,TGTGCCAGCAGCTCCCCGGGACAAGCAAATGAGCAGTTCTTC
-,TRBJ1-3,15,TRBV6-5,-,CASSYDTGSGNTIYF,TGTGCCAGCAGTTACGATACAGGGTCTGGAAACACCATATATTTT
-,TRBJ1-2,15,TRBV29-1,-,CSVFPLDRSNYGYTF,TGCAGCGTTTTCCCCCTTGACAGGTCTAACTATGGCTACACCTTC
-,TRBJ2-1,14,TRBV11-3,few,CASSPTRNYNEQFF,TGTGCCAGCAGCCCAACTAGGAACTACAATGAGCAGTTCTTC
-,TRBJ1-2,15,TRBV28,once,CASSFSLVVNYGYTF,TGTGCCAGCAGTTTCTCACTGGTCGTGAACTATGGCTACACCTTC
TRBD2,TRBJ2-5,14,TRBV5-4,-,CASSLAGGGETQYF,TGTGCCAGCAGCTTAGCGGGGGGCGGGGAGACCCAGTACTTC
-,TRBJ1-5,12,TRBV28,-,CASSPPDQPQHF,TGTGCCAGCAGTCCCCCGGATCAGCCCCAGCATTTT
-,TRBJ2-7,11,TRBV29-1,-,CSVVFSGEQYF,TGCAGCGTTGTTTTTTCGGGCGAGCAGTACTTC
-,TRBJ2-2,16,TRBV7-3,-,CASSSRRATNTGELFF,TGTGCCAGCAGCTCCCGGAGGGCCACGAACACCGGGGAGCTGTTTTTT
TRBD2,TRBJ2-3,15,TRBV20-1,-,CSASRWGGGTDTQYF,TGCAGTGCTAGTCGATGGGGGGGAGGGACAGATACGCAGTATTTT
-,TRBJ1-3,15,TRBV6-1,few,CASSELVSSGNTIYF,TGTGCCAGCAGTGAATTGGTGAGCTCTGGAAACACCATATATTTT
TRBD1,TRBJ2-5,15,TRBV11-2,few,CASSIATGGKETQYF,TGTGCCAGCAGCATAGCGACAGGGGGCAAGGAGACCCAGTACTTC
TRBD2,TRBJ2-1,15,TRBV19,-,CASRTGLAGSDEQFF,TGTGCCAGTAGAACGGGACTAGCGGGGAGCGATGAGCAGTTCTTC
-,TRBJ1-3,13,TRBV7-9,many,CASSQDSGNTIYF,TGTGCCAGCAGCCAGGACTCTGGAAACACCATATATTTT
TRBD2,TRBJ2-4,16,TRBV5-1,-,CASSLAPPSGGNIQYF,TGCGCCAGCAGCTTGGCCCCACCCAGCGGGGGAAACATTCAGTACTTC
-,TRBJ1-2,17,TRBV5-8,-,CASSHGTRPKGYYGYTF,TGTGCCAGCAGCCACGGGACACGACCCAAGGGGTACTATGGCTACACCTTC
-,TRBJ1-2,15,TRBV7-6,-,CASSLMGRDDDGYTF,TGTGCCAGCAGCCTTATGGGCAGAGATGACGATGGCTACACCTTC
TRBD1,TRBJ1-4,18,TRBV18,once,CASSQRTGGFTTNEKLFF,TGTGCCAGCTCCCAACGGACAGGGGGCTTTACAACTAATGAAAAACTGTTTTTT
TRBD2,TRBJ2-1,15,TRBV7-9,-,CASSFSGTSKTEQFF,TGTGCCAGCAGCTTTTCTGGGACTAGCAAAACTGAGCAGTTCTTC
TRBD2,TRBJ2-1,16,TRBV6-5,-,CASSYGTSGIYNEQFF,TGTGCCAGCAGTTACGGGACTAGCGGGATCTACAATGAGCAGTTCTTC
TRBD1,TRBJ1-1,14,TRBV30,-,CAWSVDRLNTEAFF,TGTGCCTGGAGTGTGGACAGGCTGAACACTGAAGCTTTCTTT
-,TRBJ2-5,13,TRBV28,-,CASSFGGEETQYF,TGTGCCAGCAGTTTTGGCGGAGAAGAGACCCAGTACTTC
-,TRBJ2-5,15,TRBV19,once,CASSISGFLGETQYF,TGTGCCAGTAGTATCTCAGGGTTTTTAGGAGAGACCCAGTACTTC